These 2 T cell receptor beta chains were sequenced from one sample in a study of OX40 agonist ivuxolimab in advanced cancers. The data were produced by immunoSEQ multiplex PCR, yet TCRdb's version contains in-frame clones alone and is incomplete. The sample lists 40,000 to 50,000 clones; approximately 87% were seen once. The input for sequencing was CD4+ or CD8+ T cells sorted from blood, taken in a trial of the OX40 agonist ivuxolimab. Source of these receptors: an adult with an advanced solid tumor such as melanoma, head and neck, liver or kidney cancer.

V is TRBV5-1 and J is TRBJ2-5; 11 bases are shared with TRBD1. V lost 4 bases to trimming and J lost 4 bases; unmatched junction nucleotides: 3. The CDR3 extends over 14 amino acids. Germline values: CDR1 SGHRS, CDR2 YFSETQ. In nucleotides, the CDR3 is TGCGCCAGCAGCCAGGGACAGGGGGGAGAGACCCAGTACTTC. It translates to CASSQGQGGETQYF.

Only one count was recorded for this clone. The chain combines TRBV5-4 with TRBJ2-7; TRBD2 matches at 11 bases. In germline, CDR1 is SGHNT, CDR2 YYREEE (reference sequence). The junction had 2 bases not matched to a gene; V was cut back by 0 bases and J by 3 bases. The CDR3 totals 15 residues. CDR3 DNA: TGTGCCAGCAGCTTGGCCGGGACTAGCGGCTACGAGCAGTACTTC. Its translation is CASSLAGTSGYEQYF.